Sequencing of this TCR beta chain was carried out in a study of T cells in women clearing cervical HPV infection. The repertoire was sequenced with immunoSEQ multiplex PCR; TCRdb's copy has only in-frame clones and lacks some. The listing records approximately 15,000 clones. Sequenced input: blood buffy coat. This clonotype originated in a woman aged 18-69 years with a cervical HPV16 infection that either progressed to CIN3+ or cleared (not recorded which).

Partial CDR3 DNA: TGCAGTGTCGTAGAGAGGGGCCAGGGGTGGAATTCACCC. Translating gives CSVVERGQGWNSP. The full CDR3 is CSVVERGQGWNSPLHF. V and J are TRBV20-1 and TRBJ1-6; tentatively, D is TRBD1 (6 bases). The read terminates 3 residues before the CDR3 end, so the remaining end is supplied by the germline J gene. The length of the CDR3 is 16 residues. Germline loops: CDR1 DFQATT, CDR2 SNEGSKA (reference sequence). Trimming removed 7 bases from V and 7 bases from J, with 23 bases in between.